The rows below give T cell receptor beta chains drawn from one sample of a study of response to subunit inactivated influenza vaccine. In TCRdb, the RT-PCR reads were re-called with MiXCR into one record per CDR3 protein. Of around 480,000 distinct CDR3 sequences listed, 16% are singletons. The sample consisted of CD4+ T cells sorted from PBMCs, taken 23 months after vaccination. These receptors were obtained from a man in his fifties or sixties who received an inactivated influenza vaccine. Each CDR3 is given with its conserved first and last residue.

J: TRBJ1-5; V: TRBV20-1; CDR3: CSAQTGTGDQPQHF
J: TRBJ2-3; V: TRBV7-9; CDR3: CASRLPGQGATDTQYF
J: TRBJ2-5; V: TRBV20-1; CDR3: CSARQREIGTETQYF
J: TRBJ2-3; V: TRBV5-6; CDR3: CASSLGVASTDTQYF
J: TRBJ2-1; V: TRBV27; CDR3: CASSLTYGVNNEQFF
J: TRBJ1-6; V: TRBV18; CDR3: CASSPQGQEINSPLHF
J: TRBJ2-3; V: TRBV7-9; CDR3: CASSPDRHRADTQYF
J: TRBJ1-1; V: TRBV4-1; CDR3: CASSQALRGLETEAFF
J: TRBJ2-1; V: TRBV7-2; CDR3: CASSLAVGLARSYNEQFF
J: TRBJ2-7; V: TRBV28; CDR3: CASSLDSVSSYEQYF
J: TRBJ2-7; V: TRBV5-1; CDR3: CASRLAGIYEQYF
J: TRBJ1-2; V: TRBV20-1; CDR3: CSAKNNYGYTF
J: TRBJ1-2; V: TRBV12-3/TRBV12-4; CDR3: CASTTSANYGYTF
J: TRBJ1-2; V: TRBV2; CDR3: CASRAGPRNYGYTF
J: TRBJ2-2; V: TRBV4-1; CDR3: CASSQVLSTGELFF
J: TRBJ2-3; V: TRBV5-6; CDR3: CASSVASRLADTDTQYF
J: TRBJ1-2; V: TRBV7-8; CDR3: CASSLAKADGYTF
J: TRBJ1-4; V: TRBV4-1; CDR3: CASSQEANQGFNEKLFF
J: TRBJ1-5; V: TRBV5-5; CDR3: CASSFGTRNQPQHF
J: TRBJ1-5; V: TRBV10-3; CDR3: CANKDSQGPQHF
J: TRBJ2-1; V: TRBV12-3/TRBV12-4; CDR3: CASIAGTYNERFF
J: TRBJ2-3; V: TRBV7-2; CDR3: CASSPQGGRRADTQYF
J: TRBJ2-5; V: TRBV20-1; CDR3: CSARSPGRLASGTETQYF
J: TRBJ2-7; V: TRBV20-1; CDR3: CSARDQTKGDEQYF
J: TRBJ2-1; V: TRBV30; CDR3: CAWSQAGGWNEQFF
J: TRBJ2-7; V: TRBV4-3; CDR3: CASSQWVGYEQYF
J: TRBJ2-6; V: TRBV12-3/TRBV12-4; CDR3: CASSSRDPGANVLTF
J: TRBJ2-5; V: TRBV4-1; CDR3: CASSQEASGGEWQETQYF
J: TRBJ1-1; V: TRBV18; CDR3: CASSPTGDEAFF
J: TRBJ2-1; V: TRBV20-1; CDR3: CSAVTSGRAYNEQFF
J: TRBJ1-4; V: TRBV20-1; CDR3: CSARDVTGPGEKLFF
J: TRBJ1-5; V: TRBV20-1; CDR3: CSARDSEMINQPQHF
J: TRBJ2-7; V: TRBV20-1; CDR3: CSARAGAGGIEQYF
J: TRBJ2-1; V: TRBV12-3/TRBV12-4; CDR3: CASSQRGEQFF
J: TRBJ1-5; V: TRBV12-3/TRBV12-4; CDR3: CASSPAPGGNQPQHF
J: TRBJ2-7; V: TRBV29-1; CDR3: CSARYGFVYEQYF
J: TRBJ2-7; V: TRBV10-3; CDR3: CAIATAAYEQYF
J: TRBJ2-1; V: TRBV2; CDR3: CASREDRGSYNEQFF
J: TRBJ2-7; V: TRBV20-1; CDR3: CSAIGTSGVHEQYF
J: TRBJ2-5; V: TRBV6-1; CDR3: CASSPLAGGEAKETQYF
J: TRBJ2-7; V: TRBV7-9; CDR3: CASSSPGRDIVFEQYF
J: TRBJ2-7; V: TRBV9; CDR3: CASGGLTEQYF
J: TRBJ2-2; V: TRBV2; CDR3: CASIWRPDGGELFF
J: TRBJ1-1; V: TRBV6-2/TRBV6-3; CDR3: CASSYSAQRRNTEAFF
J: TRBJ2-1; V: TRBV29-1; CDR3: CSVERGLALYNEQFF
J: TRBJ2-3; V: TRBV2; CDR3: CASSSTGWGTDTQYF
J: TRBJ2-2; V: TRBV5-1; CDR3: CASSLVASGNTGELFF
J: TRBJ1-1; V: TRBV12-3/TRBV12-4; CDR3: CASSPSGSGDAEAFF
J: TRBJ2-7; V: TRBV9; CDR3: CASSVGTLTSYEQYF
J: TRBJ2-1; V: TRBV7-9; CDR3: CASSLAWQGALNEQFF
J: TRBJ1-5; V: TRBV6-2/TRBV6-3; CDR3: CASGFGARGFGNQPQHF
J: TRBJ1-2; V: TRBV7-9; CDR3: CASSIPRDGRSYGYTF
J: TRBJ2-1; V: TRBV7-2; CDR3: CASSLEFVSSYNEQFF
J: TRBJ2-7; V: TRBV5-1; CDR3: CASSRDVLWGQYF
J: TRBJ2-1; V: TRBV24-1; CDR3: CATSVPSGGTNEQFF